The source of this T cell receptor (beta chain) is a study of Tregs in tolerant kidney transplant recipients. Notes on the study in general: No direct test of biological reproducibility was done here.

Unstimulated regulatory T cells (CD4+CD25+CD127-), CD4+CD25- non-regulatory cells, CD4 and CD8 cells were FACS-sorted from thawed PBMCs. Sequenced by immunoSEQ multiplex PCR; TCRdb stores in-frame clones only, minus some. This sample has some 250,000 clones; around 81% occur once, and the top ten carry 0.64%. CDR3 length: 15 amino acids. V lost 5 bases and J lost 2; bases outside the gene matches: 9. The V gene's germline CDR1 is WSHSY and CDR2 SAAADI. On this clone: Its antigen is currently unknown.

Sequenced input: CD4+ T cells from blood. V and J are TRBV10-2 and TRBJ2-7, with 7 bases lining up with TRBD1. This TCR was recovered from a human donor in good health. CDR3 residues: CASSSWTGGTYEQYF. The CDR3 coding sequence is TGCGCCAGCAGTTCCTGGACAGGAGGAACCTACGAGCAGTACTTC.